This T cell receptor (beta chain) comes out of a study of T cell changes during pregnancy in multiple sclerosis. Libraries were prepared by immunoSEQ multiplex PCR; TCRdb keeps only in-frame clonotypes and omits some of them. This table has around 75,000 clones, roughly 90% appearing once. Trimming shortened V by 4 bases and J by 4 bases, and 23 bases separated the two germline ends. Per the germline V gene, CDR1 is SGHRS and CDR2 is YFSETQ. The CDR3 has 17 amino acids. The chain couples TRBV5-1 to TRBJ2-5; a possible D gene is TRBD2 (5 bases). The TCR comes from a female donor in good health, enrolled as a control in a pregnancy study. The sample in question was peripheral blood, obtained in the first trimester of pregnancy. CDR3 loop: CASSRSFGGRRAETQYF. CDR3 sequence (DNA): TGCGCCAGCAGCCGTAGCTTCGGTGGGAGAAGGGCAGAGACCCAGTACTTC.